This TCR beta chain was identified in a study of breast tumors, draining lymph nodes, adjacent tissues. Samples came from axillary lymph nodes draining the breast cancer. Germline V gives CDR1 KGHDR, CDR2 SFDVKD. The CDR3 has 15 residues. Of note for this clonotype: Antigen specificity is unknown. At one end, the junction sequence differs from germline, possibly due to a read error.

A single record per CDR3 protein comes from TCRdb applying MiXCR to the multiplex PCR reads. The sample has about 200,000 distinct CDR3 sequences, approximately 30% seen once. Study-level findings and limits: Findings are consistent with lymph node origin and intratumoral expansion of most tumor T cells.

J is TRBJ1-5 and V is TRBV24-1; D is unresolved. The sequence was collected from a female donor with breast cancer. Some clones in this sample may be carry-over from other donors' samples. Material for sequencing was axillary lymph node tissue. CDR3 DNA: TGTGCCACCAGTGATTCGCAGAGGGCAAAACAGCCCCAGCACTTT. Residues: CATSDSQRAKQPQHF.